This TCR beta chain was captured in a study of cytomegalovirus exposure and HLA in healthy donors. Only a few counts were recorded for this clone. V shed 1 base and J shed 8 bases, with 17 bases lying between them. CDR1 and CDR2 (germline): SGHVS, FNYEAQ. The length of the CDR3 is 16 residues. The PCR made use of 60 Vbeta and 13 Jbeta primers. The repertoire was sequenced with immunoSEQ multiplex PCR; TCRdb's copy has only in-frame clones and lacks some. The table shows 100,000 to 140,000 clones, with approximately 76% occurring only once. The material sequenced was PBMCs. The V and J genes are TRBV7-6 and TRBJ1-4; D is ambiguous. This clonotype was sampled from a man between 18 and 35 years old in good health and CMV-seronegative. CDR3 coding DNA: TGTGCCAGCAGCTTAGAGGCCTGGGAGCCGGGGGAAAAACTGTTTTTT. It encodes CASSLEAWEPGEKLFF.